A single sample is the source of the 9 T cell receptor beta chains below, sequenced in a study of OX40 agonist ivuxolimab in advanced cancers. Sequencing was performed with immunoSEQ multiplex PCR; in TCRdb, only in-frame clones are kept and a portion is missing. This table holds tens of thousands of clones, around four fifths found once. This sample comprised CD4+ or CD8+ T cells sorted from blood, obtained in a trial of the OX40 agonist ivuxolimab. These receptors all stem from an adult with an advanced solid tumor such as melanoma, head and neck, liver or kidney cancer.

The CDR3: CASSPEGVANVLTF. DNA of the CDR3: TGTGCCAGCAGCCCCGAGGGGGTCGCCAACGTCCTGACTTTC. J is TRBJ2-6 and V is TRBV9; maybe TRBD1 (6 bases). Germline-derived CDR1 and CDR2 are SGDLS and YYNGEE. The CDR3 consists of 14 residues. The ends were cut back, 4 bases at V and 7 bases at J, with 12 bases in the middle.

This clone was detected only once. The genes are TRBV7-2 and TRBJ2-7, with TRBD1 matching 12 bases. V was clipped by 0 bases and J by 3 bases; unmatched bases: 3. The germline CDR1 and CDR2 sequences are SGHTA and FQGNSA. This CDR3 spans 16 amino acids. The CDR3 sequence is CASSLAGTGGFYEQYF. DNA for the CDR3: TGTGCCAGCAGCTTAGCCGGGACAGGGGGCTTCTACGAGCAGTACTTC. The entire variable domain, with the rest obtained from reference TRBV7-2 and TRBJ2-7, is as follows: GAGVSQSPSNKVTEKGKDVELRCDPISGHTALYWYRQSLGQGLEFLIYFQGNSAPDKSGLPSDRFSAERTGGSVSTLTIQRTQQEDSAVYLCASSLAGTGGFYEQYFGPGTRLTVT.

The chain carries TRBV18 and TRBJ1-6; 8 nucleotides match TRBD1. Germline V gene lookup returns CDR1 KGHSH and CDR2 LQKENI. The CDR3 is 16 residues long. Losses at the gene ends were 3 bases for V and 6 bases for J; bases not matched to a gene: 7. The CDR3 DNA is TGTGCCAGCTCACCGGGTATACAGGGGGGTAATTCACCCCTCCACTTT. Its translation: CASSPGIQGGNSPLHF.

The chain employs TRBV7-9 and TRBJ2-7, with D possibly being TRBD1 (6 bases). Per germline, CDR1 SEHNR and CDR2 FQNEAQ (reference sequence). This CDR3 comprises 13 residues. Trimming cost V 1 base and J 2 bases, with 6 bases left between them. The CDR3 DNA sequence: TGTGCCAGCAGCTTAGGGACAGCCTACGAGCAGTACTTC. The encoded protein is CASSLGTAYEQYF. The full variable domain, with the rest looked up from reference TRBV7-9 and TRBJ2-7, is DTGVSQNPRHKITKRGQNVTFRCDPISEHNRLYWYRQTLGQGPEFLTYFQNEAQLEKSRLLSDRFSAERPKGSFSTLEIQRTEQGDSAMYLCASSLGTAYEQYFGPGTRLTVT.

V usage is TRBV5-1 and J usage is TRBJ2-3; 9 bases are shared with TRBD2. The CDR3 loop spans 18 amino acids. Germline V lookup: CDR1 SGHRS, CDR2 YFSETQ. V lost 4 bases and J lost 2; bases outside the gene matches: 14. Here the CDR3 reads CASSLYPPSGRNTDTQYF. The DNA for the CDR3 is TGCGCCAGCAGCCTGTATCCTCCCAGCGGGAGGAACACAGATACGCAGTATTTT.

This chain joins TRBV30 and TRBJ1-2, with TRBD1 matching over 8 bases. CDR3 length: 14 amino acids. CDR1 and CDR2 from the germline V gene are GTSNPN and SVGIG (reference sequence). The ends lost 8 bases at V and 4 bases at J; junction bases unmatched: 12. This chain's CDR3 is CAQYRGDQLYGYTF. CDR3 DNA: TGTGCCCAATACAGGGGGGACCAACTCTATGGCTACACCTTC.

This clone has a handful of counts. J is TRBJ2-1 and V is TRBV19; D tentatively fits TRBD1 or TRBD2 (5 bases each). This CDR3 comprises 20 residues. V lost 7 bases and J lost 0, with 28 bases in between. Per germline, CDR1 LNHDA and CDR2 SQIVND (reference sequence). CDR3 sequence: CASTDHRDPEVMSSYNEQFF. DNA for the CDR3: TGTGCCAGTACCGACCACCGGGACCCCGAGGTCATGAGCTCCTACAATGAGCAGTTCTTC.

The V call is TRBV5-1, the J call TRBJ2-1; TRBD1 matches 7 bases. Germline CDR1 and CDR2: SGHRS and YFSETQ. CDR3 length equals 14 residues. J was trimmed by 7 bases and V by 0 bases; bases with no gene match: 4. CDR3 region: CASSLVGRGNEQFF. Here the CDR3 DNA reads TGCGCCAGCAGCTTGGTAGGCAGGGGGAATGAGCAGTTCTTC.

The chain is built from TRBV2 and TRBJ2-7; D is uncertain. In germline, CDR1 is SNHLY, CDR2 FYNNEI. There are 13 residues in the CDR3. Deletions cut 6 bases from V and 5 bases from J, with 14 bases between. The CDR3 DNA is TGTGCCAGCAGGCTCGACCCGAGTCACGAGCAGTACGTC. Translated, it gives CASRLDPSHEQYV.